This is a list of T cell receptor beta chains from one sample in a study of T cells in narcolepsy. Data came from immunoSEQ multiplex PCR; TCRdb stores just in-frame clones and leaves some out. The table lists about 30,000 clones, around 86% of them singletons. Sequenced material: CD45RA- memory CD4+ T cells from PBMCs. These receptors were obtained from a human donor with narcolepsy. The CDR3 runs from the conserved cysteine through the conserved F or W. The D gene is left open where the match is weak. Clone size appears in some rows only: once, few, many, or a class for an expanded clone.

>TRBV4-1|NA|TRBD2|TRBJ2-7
TGCGCCAGCAGCCAAGATTTGACTAGCGGCTACGAGCAGTACTTC
CASSQDLTSGYEQYF
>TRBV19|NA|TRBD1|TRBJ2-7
TGTGCCAGTACCGCCGGGACAGGGGTCTCCTACGAGCAGTACTTC
CASTAGTGVSYEQYF
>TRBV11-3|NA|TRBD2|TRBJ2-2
TGTGCCAGCAGCCCGGGACTAGCGCTTACCGGGGAGCTGTTTTTT
CASSPGLALTGELFF
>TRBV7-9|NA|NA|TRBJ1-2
TGTGCCAGCAGCTTGGGGCAGGCTTCTAACTATGGCTACACCTTC
CASSLGQASNYGYTF
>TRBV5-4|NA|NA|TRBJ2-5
TGTGCCAGCAGCCTCCGGGAGACCCAGTACTTC
CASSLRETQYF
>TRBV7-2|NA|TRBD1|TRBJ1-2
TGTGCCAGCAGCTTAGGACAGGGGGACTATGGCTACACCTTC
CASSLGQGDYGYTF
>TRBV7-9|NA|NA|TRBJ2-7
TGTGCCAGCAGCCCCCAGGGATGGTACGAGCAGTACTTC
CASSPQGWYEQYF
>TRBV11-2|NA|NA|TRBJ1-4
TGTGCCAGCAGTGCCAGGGAGGGGACTAATGAAAAACTGTTTTTT
CASSAREGTNEKLFF
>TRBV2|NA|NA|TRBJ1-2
TGTGCCAGCAGTGAATTGATAGGGAGGAACTATGGCTACACCTTC
CASSELIGRNYGYTF
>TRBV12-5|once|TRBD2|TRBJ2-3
TGTGCTAGTGGTCCGGGGACTAGCGGGGGCGCAGATACGCAGTATTTT
CASGPGTSGGADTQYF
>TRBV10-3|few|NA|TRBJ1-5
TGTGCCATCAGTCAGGGGACAAGCAATCAGCCCCAGCATTTT
CAISQGTSNQPQHF
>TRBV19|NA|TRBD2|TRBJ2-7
TGTGCCAGTAGTTCACCGGGACTAGGGAATTACGAGCAGTACTTC
CASSSPGLGNYEQYF
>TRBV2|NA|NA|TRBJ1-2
TGTGCCAGCAATCGTTGGGAGACCGGTCGGCCCTTC
CASNRWETGRPF
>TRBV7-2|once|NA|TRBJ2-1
TGTGCCAGCAGCTTACGGCGGGGGCTTACCTACAATGAGCAGTTCTTC
CASSLRRGLTYNEQFF
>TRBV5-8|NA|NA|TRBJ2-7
TGTGCCAGCAGCTTGTTAATATCCTACGAGCAGTACTTC
CASSLLISYEQYF
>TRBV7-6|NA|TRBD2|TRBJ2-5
TGTGCCAGCAGCCCTAGCGGGGGGTACCAAGAGACCCAGTACTTC
CASSPSGGYQETQYF
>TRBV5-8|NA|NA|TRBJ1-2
TGTGCCAGCAGCCCCCTCGATACAGGACCTAGGATCGGCTACACCTTC
CASSPLDTGPRIGYTF
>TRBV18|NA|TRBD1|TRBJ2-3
TGTGCCAGCTCACGATCCACAGGGGGCGGGAGCGCAGATACGCAGTATTTT
CASSRSTGGGSADTQYF
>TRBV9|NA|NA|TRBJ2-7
TGTGCCAGCAGCCCGAGAGGGGGATCCGGCTCCGAGCAGTACTTC
CASSPRGGSGSEQYF
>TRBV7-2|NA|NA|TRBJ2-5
TGTGCCAGCAGCGCAAGCGGCATACAAGAGACCCAGTACTTC
CASSASGIQETQYF
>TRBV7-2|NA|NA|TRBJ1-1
TGTGCCAGCAGCTTAGATGGGGGGATGGCTGAAGCTTTCTTT
CASSLDGGMAEAFF
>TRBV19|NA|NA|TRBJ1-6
TGTGCCAGTAGTATTGGGCAAGCTTCACCCCTCCACTTT
CASSIGQASPLHF
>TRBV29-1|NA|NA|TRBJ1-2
TGCAGCGTTGGTCTGTCTAACTATGGCTACACCTTC
CSVGLSNYGYTF
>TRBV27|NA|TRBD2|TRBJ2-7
TGTGCCAGCAGTCCCGAACTAGCGGGGGGGCTTTCCGAGCAGTACTTC
CASSPELAGGLSEQYF
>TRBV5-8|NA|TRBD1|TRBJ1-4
TGTGCCAGCAGCGCTGGGACAGGGGGTAGCGAAAAACTGTTTTTT
CASSAGTGGSEKLFF